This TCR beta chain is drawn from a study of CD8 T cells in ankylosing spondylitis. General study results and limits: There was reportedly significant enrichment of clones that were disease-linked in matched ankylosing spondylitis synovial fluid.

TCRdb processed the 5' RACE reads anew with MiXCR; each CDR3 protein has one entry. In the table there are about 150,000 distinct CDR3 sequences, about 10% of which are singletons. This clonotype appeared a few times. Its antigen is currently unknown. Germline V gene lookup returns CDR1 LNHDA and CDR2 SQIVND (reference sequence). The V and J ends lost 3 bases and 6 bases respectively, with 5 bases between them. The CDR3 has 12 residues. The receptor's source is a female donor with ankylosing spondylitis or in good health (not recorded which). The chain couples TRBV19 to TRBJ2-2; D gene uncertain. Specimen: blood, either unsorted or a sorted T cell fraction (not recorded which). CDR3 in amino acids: CASSMVAGELFF. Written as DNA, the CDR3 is TGTGCCAGTAGTATGGTTGCCGGGGAGCTGTTTTTT.